Included here is one T cell receptor beta chain sequence, with context. The antigen is undetermined. The CDR3 is made up of 14 amino acids. Germline V CDR1 and CDR2: MNHNS, SASEGT. A template switching step added UMIs, each with a 6-nucleotide sample barcode. Following a re-call of the 5' RACE reads, TCRdb has one entry per CDR3 protein and lacks DNA. The table for this sample gives 440,000 or so distinct CDR3 sequences. The sample belongs to a study of monozygotic twins with inflammatory bowel disease. Study-level findings and limits: Patients got different immunosuppressive treatments, which may have made their repertoires more variable.

Sequencing used blood. This TCR was recovered from a human donor with ulcerative colitis or Crohn's disease, or a healthy co-twin of an affected twin (not recorded which). This rearrangement joins TRBV6-1 to TRBJ2-5; the TCRdb call, TRBD2, lacks DNA for checking. Here the CDR3 reads CASSPSGGSRGQYF.